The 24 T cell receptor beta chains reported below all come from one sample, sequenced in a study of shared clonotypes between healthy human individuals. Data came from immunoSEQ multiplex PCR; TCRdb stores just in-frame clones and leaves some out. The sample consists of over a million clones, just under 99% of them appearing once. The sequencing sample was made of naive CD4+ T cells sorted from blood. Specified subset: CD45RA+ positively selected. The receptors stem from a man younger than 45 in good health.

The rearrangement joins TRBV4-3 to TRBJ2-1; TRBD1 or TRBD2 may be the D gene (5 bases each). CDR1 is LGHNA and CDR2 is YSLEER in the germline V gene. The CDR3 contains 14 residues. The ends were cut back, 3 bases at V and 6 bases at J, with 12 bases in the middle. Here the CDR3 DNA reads TGCGCCAGCAGCCAGGGGGATATGTTCAATGAGCAGTTCTTC. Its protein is CASSQGDMFNEQFF.

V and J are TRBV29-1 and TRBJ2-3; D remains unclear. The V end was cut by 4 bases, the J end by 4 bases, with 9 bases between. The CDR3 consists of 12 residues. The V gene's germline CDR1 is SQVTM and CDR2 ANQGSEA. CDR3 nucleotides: TGCAGCGTTGTGCCCCCGGCAGATACGCAGTATTTT. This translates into CSVVPPADTQYF.

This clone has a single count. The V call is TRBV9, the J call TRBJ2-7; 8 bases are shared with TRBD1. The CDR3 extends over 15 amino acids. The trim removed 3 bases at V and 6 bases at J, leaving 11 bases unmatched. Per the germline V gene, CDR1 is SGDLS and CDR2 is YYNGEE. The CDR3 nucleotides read TGTGCCAGCAGCGCCACAGGGGGTTGGAAAGGCGAGCAGTACTTC. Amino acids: CASSATGGWKGEQYF.

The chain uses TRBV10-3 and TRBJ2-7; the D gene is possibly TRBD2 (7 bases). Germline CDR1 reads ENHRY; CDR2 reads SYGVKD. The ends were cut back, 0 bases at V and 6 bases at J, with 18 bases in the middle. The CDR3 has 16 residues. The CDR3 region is CAISESRNGGLSEQYF. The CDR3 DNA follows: TGTGCCATCAGTGAGTCTCGAAACGGGGGGCTAAGCGAGCAGTACTTC.

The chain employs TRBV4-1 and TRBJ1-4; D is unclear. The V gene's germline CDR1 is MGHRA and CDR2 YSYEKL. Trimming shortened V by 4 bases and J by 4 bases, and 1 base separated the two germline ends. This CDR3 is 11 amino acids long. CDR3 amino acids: CASSRNEKLFF. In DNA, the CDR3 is TGCGCCAGCAGCCGTAATGAAAAACTGTTTTTT.

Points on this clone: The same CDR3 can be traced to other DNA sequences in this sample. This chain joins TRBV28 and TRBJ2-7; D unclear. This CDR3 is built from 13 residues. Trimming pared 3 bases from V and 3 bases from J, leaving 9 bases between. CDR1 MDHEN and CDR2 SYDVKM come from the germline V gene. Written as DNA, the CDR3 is TGTGCCAGCAGTTTCTTGGGCGGCTACGAGCAGTACTTC. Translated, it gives CASSFLGGYEQYF. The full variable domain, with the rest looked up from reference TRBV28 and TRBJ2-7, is DVKVTQSSRYLVKRTGEKVFLECVQDMDHENMFWYRQDPGLGLRLIYFSYDVKMKEKGDIPEGYSVSREKKERFSLILESASTNQTSMYLCASSFLGGYEQYFGPGTRLTVT.

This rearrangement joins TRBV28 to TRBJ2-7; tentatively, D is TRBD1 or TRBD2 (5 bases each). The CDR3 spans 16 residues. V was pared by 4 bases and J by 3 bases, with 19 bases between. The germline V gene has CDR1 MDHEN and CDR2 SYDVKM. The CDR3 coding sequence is TGTGCCAGCAGTTCCTCTGATGGGACCTGGGGCTACGAGCAGTACTTC. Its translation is CASSSSDGTWGYEQYF.

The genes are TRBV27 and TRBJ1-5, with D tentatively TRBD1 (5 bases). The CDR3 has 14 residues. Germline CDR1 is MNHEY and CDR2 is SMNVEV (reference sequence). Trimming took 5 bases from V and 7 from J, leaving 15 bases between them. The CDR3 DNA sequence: TGTGCCAGCAGTCTAACGGGACCCTACCAGCCCCAGCATTTT. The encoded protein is CASSLTGPYQPQHF.

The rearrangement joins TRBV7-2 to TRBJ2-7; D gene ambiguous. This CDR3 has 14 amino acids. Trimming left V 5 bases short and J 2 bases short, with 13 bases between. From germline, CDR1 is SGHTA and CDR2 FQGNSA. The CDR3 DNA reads TGTGCCAGCAGCGTCCAACCGCAACCCTACGAGCAGTACTTC. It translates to CASSVQPQPYEQYF.

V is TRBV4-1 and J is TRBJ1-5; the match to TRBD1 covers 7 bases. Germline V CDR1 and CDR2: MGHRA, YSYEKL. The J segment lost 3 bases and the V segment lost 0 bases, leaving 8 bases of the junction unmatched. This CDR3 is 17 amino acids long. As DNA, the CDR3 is TGCGCCAGCAGCCAAGAACCTGACAGGGCTTACAATCAGCCCCAGCATTTT. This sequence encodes CASSQEPDRAYNQPQHF.

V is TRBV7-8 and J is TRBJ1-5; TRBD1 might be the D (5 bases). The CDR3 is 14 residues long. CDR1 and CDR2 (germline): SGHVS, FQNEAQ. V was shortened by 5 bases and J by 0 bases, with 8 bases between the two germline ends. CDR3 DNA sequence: TGTGCCAGCAGCGCCAGGGATAGCAATCAGCCCCAGCATTTT. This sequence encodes CASSARDSNQPQHF. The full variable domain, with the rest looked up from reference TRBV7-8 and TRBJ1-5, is GAGVSQSPRYKVAKRGQDVALRCDPISGHVSLFWYQQALGQGPEFLTYFQNEAQLDKSGLPSDRFFAERPEGSVSTLKIQRTQQEDSAVYLCASSARDSNQPQHFGDGTRLSIL.

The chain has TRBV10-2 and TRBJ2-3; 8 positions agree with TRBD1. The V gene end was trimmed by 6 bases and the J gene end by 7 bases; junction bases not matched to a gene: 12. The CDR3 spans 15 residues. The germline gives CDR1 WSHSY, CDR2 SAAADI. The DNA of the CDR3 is TGCGCCAGCAGGGGCCCTCGGACAGGGAGGAATACGCAGTATTTT. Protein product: CASRGPRTGRNTQYF.

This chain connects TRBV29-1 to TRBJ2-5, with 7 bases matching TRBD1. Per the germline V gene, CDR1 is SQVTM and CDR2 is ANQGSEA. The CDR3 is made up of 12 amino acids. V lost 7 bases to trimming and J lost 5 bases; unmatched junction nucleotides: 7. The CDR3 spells CSGTTGVETQYF. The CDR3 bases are TGCAGCGGCACAACAGGGGTGGAGACCCAGTACTTC. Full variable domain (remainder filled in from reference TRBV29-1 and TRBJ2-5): SAVISQKPSRDICQRGTSLTIQCQVDSQVTMMFWYRQQPGQSLTLIATANQGSEATYESGFVIDKFPISRPNLTFSTLTVSNMSPEDSSIYLCSGTTGVETQYFGPGTRLLVL.

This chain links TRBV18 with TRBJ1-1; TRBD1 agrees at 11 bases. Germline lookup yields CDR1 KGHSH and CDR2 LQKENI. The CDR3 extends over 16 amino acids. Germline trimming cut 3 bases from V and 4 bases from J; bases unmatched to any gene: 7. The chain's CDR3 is CASSPDRGRVSTEAFF. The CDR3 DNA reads TGTGCCAGCTCACCGGACAGGGGGCGCGTGAGCACTGAAGCTTTCTTT.

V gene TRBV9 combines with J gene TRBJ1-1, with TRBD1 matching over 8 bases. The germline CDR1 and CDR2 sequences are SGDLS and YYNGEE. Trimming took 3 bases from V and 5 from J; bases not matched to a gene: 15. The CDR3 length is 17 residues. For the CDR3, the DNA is TGTGCCAGCAGCGCCTCAATCGAGGGGACAGGTGGGACTGAAGCTTTCTTT. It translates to CASSASIEGTGGTEAFF.

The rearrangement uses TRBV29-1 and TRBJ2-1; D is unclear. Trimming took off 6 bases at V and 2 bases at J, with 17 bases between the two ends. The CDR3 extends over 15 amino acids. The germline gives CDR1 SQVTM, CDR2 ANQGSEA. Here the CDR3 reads CSVVQGPNTYNEQFF. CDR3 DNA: TGCAGCGTGGTACAAGGCCCCAATACCTACAATGAGCAGTTCTTC.

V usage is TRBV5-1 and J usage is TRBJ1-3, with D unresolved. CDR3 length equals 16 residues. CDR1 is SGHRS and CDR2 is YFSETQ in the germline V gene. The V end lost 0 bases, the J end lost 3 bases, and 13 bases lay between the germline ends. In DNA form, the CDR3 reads TGCGCCAGCAGCTTGGTGGCGGTGGGTGGTGGAAACACCATATATTTT. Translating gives CASSLVAVGGGNTIYF. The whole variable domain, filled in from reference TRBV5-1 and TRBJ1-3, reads KAGVTQTPRYLIKTRGQQVTLSCSPISGHRSVSWYQQTPGQGLQFLFEYFSETQRNKGNFPGRFSGRQFSNSRSEMNVSTLELGDSALYLCASSLVAVGGGNTIYFGEGSWLTVV.

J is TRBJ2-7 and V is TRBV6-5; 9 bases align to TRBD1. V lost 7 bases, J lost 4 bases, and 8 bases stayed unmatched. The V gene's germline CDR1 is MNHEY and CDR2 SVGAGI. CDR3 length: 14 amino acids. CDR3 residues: CASTLGQGGYEQYF. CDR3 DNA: TGTGCCAGCACCCTGGGACAGGGAGGATACGAGCAGTACTTC.

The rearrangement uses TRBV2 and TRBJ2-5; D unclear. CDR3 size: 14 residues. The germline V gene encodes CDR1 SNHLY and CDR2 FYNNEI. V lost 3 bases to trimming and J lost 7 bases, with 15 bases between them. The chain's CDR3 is CASSDTVYIVTQYF. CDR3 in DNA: TGTGCCAGCAGTGATACGGTATATATTGTGACCCAGTACTTC.

This CDR3 reads CASSLVGVATEAFF. The DNA of the CDR3 is TGCGCCAGCAGCTTGGTGGGGGTGGCCACTGAAGCTTTCTTT. The chain uses TRBV5-1 and TRBJ1-1, with TRBD1 as a possible D gene (5 bases). Germline lookup yields CDR1 SGHRS and CDR2 YFSETQ. Trimming took off 0 bases at V and 4 bases at J, with 10 bases between the two ends. This CDR3 contains 14 residues.

The DNA for the CDR3 is TGTGCCATCAGTGCCCGGGACGGGGATACGCAGTATTTT. It is translated as CAISARDGDTQYF. The chain links TRBV10-3 to TRBJ2-3; D is tentatively TRBD1 or TRBD2 (5 bases each). Germline assignment: CDR1 ENHRY and CDR2 SYGVKD. Trimming took off 4 bases at V and 6 bases at J, with 11 bases between the two ends. The CDR3 has 13 residues.

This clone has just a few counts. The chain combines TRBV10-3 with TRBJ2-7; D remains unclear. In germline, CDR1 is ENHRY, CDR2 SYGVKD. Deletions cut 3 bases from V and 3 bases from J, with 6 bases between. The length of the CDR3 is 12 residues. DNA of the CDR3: TGTGCCATCAGTGATATTGACTACGAGCAGTACTTC. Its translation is CAISDIDYEQYF.

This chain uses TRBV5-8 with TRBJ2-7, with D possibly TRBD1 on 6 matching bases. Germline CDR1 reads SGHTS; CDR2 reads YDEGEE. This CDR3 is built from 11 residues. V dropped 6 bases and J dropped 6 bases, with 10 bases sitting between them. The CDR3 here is CASTGVAEQYF. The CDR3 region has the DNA TGTGCCAGCACAGGGGTTGCCGAGCAGTACTTC.

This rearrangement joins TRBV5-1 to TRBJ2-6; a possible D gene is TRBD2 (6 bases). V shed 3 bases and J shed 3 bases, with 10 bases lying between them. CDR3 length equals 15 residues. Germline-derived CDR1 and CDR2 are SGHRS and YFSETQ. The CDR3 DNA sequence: TGCGCCAGCAGCTCCGGGGGTGGTGGGGCCAACGTCCTGACTTTC. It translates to CASSSGGGGANVLTF.